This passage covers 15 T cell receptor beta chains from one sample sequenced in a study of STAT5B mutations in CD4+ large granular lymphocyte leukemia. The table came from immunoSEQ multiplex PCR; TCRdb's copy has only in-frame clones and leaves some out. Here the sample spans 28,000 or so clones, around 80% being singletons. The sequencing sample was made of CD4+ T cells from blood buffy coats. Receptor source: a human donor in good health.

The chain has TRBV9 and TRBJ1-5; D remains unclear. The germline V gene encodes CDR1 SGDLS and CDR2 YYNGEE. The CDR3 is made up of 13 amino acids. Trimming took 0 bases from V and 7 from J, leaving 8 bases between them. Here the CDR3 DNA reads TGTGCCAGCAGCGTAGATCTCGGGCAGCCCCAGCATTTT. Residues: CASSVDLGQPQHF.

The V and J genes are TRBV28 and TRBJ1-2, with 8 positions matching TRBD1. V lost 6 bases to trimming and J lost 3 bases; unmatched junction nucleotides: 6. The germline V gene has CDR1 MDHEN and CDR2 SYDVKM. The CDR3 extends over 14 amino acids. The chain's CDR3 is CASRTTGEDYGYTF. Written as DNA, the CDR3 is TGTGCCAGCAGGACGACAGGGGAGGACTATGGCTACACCTTC.

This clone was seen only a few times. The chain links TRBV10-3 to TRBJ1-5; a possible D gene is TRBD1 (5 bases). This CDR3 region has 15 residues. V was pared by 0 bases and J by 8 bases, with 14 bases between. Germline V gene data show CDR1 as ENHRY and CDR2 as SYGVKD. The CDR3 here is CAISESGQPREPQHF. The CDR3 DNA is TGTGCCATCAGTGAGTCGGGGCAGCCCCGGGAGCCCCAGCATTTT.

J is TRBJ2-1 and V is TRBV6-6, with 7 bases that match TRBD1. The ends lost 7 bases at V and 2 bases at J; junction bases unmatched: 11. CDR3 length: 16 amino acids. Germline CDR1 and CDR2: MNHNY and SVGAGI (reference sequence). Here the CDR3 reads CASINGRGQAYNEQFF. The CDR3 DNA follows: TGTGCCAGCATCAACGGAAGGGGGCAGGCCTACAATGAGCAGTTCTTC.

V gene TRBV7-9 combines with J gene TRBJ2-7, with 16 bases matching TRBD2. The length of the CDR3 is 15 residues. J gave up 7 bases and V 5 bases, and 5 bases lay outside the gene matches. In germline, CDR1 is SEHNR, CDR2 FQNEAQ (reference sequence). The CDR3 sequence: CASSTGTSGGGEQYV. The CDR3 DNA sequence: TGTGCCAGCAGCACGGGGACTAGCGGGGGGGGAGAGCAGTACGTC.

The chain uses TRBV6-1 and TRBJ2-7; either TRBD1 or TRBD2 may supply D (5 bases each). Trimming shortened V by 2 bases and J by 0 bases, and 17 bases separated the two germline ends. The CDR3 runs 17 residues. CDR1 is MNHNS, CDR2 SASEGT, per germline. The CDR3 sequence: CASSETRILGDSYEQYF. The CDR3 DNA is TGTGCCAGCAGTGAAACCCGCATTCTGGGGGACTCCTACGAGCAGTACTTC.

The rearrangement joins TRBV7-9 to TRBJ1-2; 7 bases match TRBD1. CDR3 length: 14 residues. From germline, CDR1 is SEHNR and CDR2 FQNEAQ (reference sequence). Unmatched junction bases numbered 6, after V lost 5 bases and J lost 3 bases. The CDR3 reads CASSHPGTDYGYTF. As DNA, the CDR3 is TGTGCCAGCAGCCACCCCGGGACAGACTATGGCTACACCTTC. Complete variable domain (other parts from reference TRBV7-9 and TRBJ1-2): DTGVSQNPRHKITKRGQNVTFRCDPISEHNRLYWYRQTLGQGPEFLTYFQNEAQLEKSRLLSDRFSAERPKGSFSTLEIQRTEQGDSAMYLCASSHPGTDYGYTFGSGTRLTVV.

CDR3 loop: CASSRGRANEKLFF. The CDR3 DNA sequence: TGTGCCAGCTCACGTGGACGGGCTAATGAAAAACTGTTTTTT. This chain uses TRBV18 with TRBJ1-4; unclear D gene. Trimming took off 4 bases at V and 3 bases at J, with 9 bases between the two ends. The CDR3 has 14 amino acids. Germline-derived CDR1 and CDR2 are KGHSH and LQKENI.

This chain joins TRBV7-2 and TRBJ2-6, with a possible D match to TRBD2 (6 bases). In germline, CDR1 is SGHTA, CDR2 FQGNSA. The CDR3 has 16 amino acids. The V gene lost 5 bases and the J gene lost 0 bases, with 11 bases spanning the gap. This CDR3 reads CASSPEGGSGANVLTF. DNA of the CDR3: TGTGCCAGCAGCCCTGAGGGAGGCTCTGGGGCCAACGTCCTGACTTTC.

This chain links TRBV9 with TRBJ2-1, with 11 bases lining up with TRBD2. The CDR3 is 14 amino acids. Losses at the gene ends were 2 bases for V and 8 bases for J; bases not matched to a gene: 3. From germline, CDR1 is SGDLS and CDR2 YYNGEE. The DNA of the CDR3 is TGTGCCAGCAGCGTTAGCGGGGGGGCCTATGAGCAGTTCTTC. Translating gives CASSVSGGAYEQFF. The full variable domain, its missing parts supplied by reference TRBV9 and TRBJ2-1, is DSGVTQTPKHLITATGQRVTLRCSPRSGDLSVYWYQQSLDQGLQFLIQYYNGEERAKGNILERFSAQQFPDLHSELNLSSLELGDSALYFCASSVSGGAYEQFFGPGTRLTVL.

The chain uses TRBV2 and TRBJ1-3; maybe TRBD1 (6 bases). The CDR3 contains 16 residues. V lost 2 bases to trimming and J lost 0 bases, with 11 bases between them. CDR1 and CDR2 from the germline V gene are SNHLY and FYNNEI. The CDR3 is CASSERGDFSGNTIYF. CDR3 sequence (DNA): TGTGCCAGCAGTGAAAGGGGGGACTTCTCTGGAAACACCATATATTTT.

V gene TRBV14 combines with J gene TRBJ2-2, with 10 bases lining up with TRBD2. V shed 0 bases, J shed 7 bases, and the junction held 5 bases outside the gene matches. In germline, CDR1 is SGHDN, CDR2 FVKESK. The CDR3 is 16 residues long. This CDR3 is CASSQELAGTGGELFF. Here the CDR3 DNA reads TGTGCCAGCAGCCAAGAACTAGCGGGGACGGGCGGGGAGCTGTTTTTT.

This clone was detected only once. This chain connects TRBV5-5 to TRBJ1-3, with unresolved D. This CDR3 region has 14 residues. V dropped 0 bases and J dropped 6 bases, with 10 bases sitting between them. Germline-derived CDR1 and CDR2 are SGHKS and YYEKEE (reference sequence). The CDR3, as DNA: TGTGCCAGCAGCTTGGGTCCGGACCTAAACACCATATATTTT. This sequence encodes CASSLGPDLNTIYF.

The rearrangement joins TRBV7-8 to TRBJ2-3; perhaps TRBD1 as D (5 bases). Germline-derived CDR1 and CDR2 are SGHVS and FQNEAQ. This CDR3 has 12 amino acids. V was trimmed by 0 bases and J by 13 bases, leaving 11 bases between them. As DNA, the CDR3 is TGTGCCAGCAGCTTAGCTGTCAGGGCAGAGTATTTT. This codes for CASSLAVRAEYF.

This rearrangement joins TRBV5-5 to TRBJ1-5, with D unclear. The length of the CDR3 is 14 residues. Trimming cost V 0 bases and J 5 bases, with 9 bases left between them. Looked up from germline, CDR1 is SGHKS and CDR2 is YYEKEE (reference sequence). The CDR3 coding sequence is TGTGCCAGCAGCTTGGCAGAGGGATATCAGCCCCAGCATTTT. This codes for CASSLAEGYQPQHF.